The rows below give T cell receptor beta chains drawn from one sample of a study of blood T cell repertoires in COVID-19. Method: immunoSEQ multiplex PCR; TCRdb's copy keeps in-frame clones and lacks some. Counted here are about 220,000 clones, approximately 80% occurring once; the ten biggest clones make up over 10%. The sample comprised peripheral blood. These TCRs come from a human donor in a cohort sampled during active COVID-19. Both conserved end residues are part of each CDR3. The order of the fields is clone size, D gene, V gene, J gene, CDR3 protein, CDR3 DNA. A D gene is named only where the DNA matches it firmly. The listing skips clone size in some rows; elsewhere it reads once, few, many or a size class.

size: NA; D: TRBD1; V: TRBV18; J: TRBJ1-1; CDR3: CASSPLRGPAFF; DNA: TGTGCCAGCTCACCCCTCAGGGGGCCGGCTTTCTTT
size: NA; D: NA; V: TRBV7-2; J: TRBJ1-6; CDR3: CASSLEGGGNSPLHF; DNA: TGTGCCAGCAGCTTAGAAGGGGGGGGTAATTCACCCCTCCACTTT
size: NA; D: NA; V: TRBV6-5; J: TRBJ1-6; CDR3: CASSSEAANNSPLHF; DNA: TGTGCCAGCAGTTCCGAGGCGGCGAATAATTCACCCCTCCACTTT
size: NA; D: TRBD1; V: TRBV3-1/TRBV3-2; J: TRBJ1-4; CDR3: CASSQQGAREKLFF; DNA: TGTGCCAGCAGCCAACAGGGGGCTCGGGAAAAACTGTTTTTT
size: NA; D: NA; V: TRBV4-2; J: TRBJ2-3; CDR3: CASSQGQSTDTQYF; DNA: TGTGCCAGCAGCCAAGGTCAGAGCACAGATACGCAGTATTTT
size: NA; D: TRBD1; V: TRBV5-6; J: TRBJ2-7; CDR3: CASSLPRDRDYEQYF; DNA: TGTGCCAGCAGCCTCCCACGGGACAGGGACTACGAGCAGTACTTC
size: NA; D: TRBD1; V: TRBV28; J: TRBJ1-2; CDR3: CASREQGADYGYTF; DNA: TGTGCCAGCAGGGAACAGGGGGCTGACTATGGCTACACCTTC
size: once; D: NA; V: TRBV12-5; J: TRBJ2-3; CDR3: CASVPGSLFTDTQYF; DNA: TGTGCTAGCGTTCCGGGATCACTATTCACAGATACGCAGTATTTT
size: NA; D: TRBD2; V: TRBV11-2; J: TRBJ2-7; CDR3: CASSLTTSGRSYEQYF; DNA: TGTGCCAGCAGCTTAACGACTAGCGGGAGATCCTACGAGCAGTACTTC
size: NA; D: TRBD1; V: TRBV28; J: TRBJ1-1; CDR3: CASSLYPGTGVNTEAFF; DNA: TGTGCCAGCAGTTTATACCCCGGGACAGGGGTTAACACTGAAGCTTTCTTT
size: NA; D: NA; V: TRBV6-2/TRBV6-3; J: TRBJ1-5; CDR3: CASSDQGLRQPQHF; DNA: TGTGCCAGCAGTGACCAGGGTTTAAGGCAGCCCCAGCATTTT
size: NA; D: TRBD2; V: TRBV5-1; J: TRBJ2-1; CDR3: CASSGGLAGGPGEQFF; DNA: TGCGCCAGCAGCGGAGGACTAGCGGGGGGCCCGGGGGAGCAGTTCTTC
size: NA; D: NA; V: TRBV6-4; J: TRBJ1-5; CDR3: CASSDQSNQPQHF; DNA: TGTGCCAGCAGTGACCAGAGCAATCAGCCCCAGCATTTT
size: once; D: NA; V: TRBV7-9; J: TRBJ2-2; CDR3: CASSRVAGELFF; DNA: TGTGCCAGCAGCCGGGTTGCCGGGGAGCTGTTTTTT